Below are 22 T cell receptor beta chains sequenced from a single sample in a study of blood T cells in healthy people across ages. Through a sample-barcoded 5' primer and a J-beta primer mix, a second PCR was run for roughly 6 to 11 cycles. Using its own MiXCR run on the 5' RACE reads, TCRdb lists one record per CDR3 protein. The sample includes over 1,200,000 distinct CDR3 sequences, around 55% of them seen just once. The sequenced sample was blood. These receptors were obtained from a man between 18 and 35 years old in good health.

The chain combines TRBV3-1 with TRBJ2-3, with D uncertain. The CDR3 totals 13 residues. Germline values: CDR1 LGHDT, CDR2 YNNKEL (reference sequence). The V gene lost 0 bases and the J gene lost 10 bases, with 11 bases spanning the gap. CDR3 amino acids: CASSQDKSGAQYF. CDR3 nucleotide sequence: TGTGCCAGCAGCCAAGATAAATCTGGGGCGCAGTATTTT.

This clonotype was counted between two and nine times. The chain employs TRBV29-1 and TRBJ2-5; 8 positions agree with TRBD2. This CDR3 is built from 17 residues. The V gene's germline CDR1 is SQVTM and CDR2 ANQGSEA. V shed 0 bases and J 5 bases; nucleotides not matched to a gene: 14. CDR3: CSVEDLEAGVISETQYF. DNA for the CDR3: TGCAGCGTTGAAGATCTCGAAGCGGGAGTGATTTCGGAGACCCAGTACTTC.

This clonotype has just a few counts. The chain is built from TRBV20-1 and TRBJ2-7; no clear D. Trimming took 2 bases from V and 5 from J, leaving 13 bases between them. The CDR3 sequence is 13 residues long. Germline CDR1 is DFQATT and CDR2 is SNEGSKA (reference sequence). CDR3 in amino acids: CSARYGSVHEQYF. In DNA, the CDR3 is TGCAGTGCTAGATACGGATCGGTCCACGAGCAGTACTTC.

The genes are TRBV27 and TRBJ2-1; TRBD2 matches 8 bases. Per the germline V gene, CDR1 is MNHEY and CDR2 is SMNVEV (reference sequence). After removal of 2 bases from V and 1 base from J, the junction contained 10 bases not matched to a gene. CDR3 length: 18 residues. Here the CDR3 reads CASSLGPRGGASYNEQFF. The CDR3 DNA reads TGTGCCAGCAGTTTAGGTCCTCGGGGGGGGGCTTCCTACAATGAGCAGTTCTTC.

The J gene is TRBJ2-2, the V gene TRBV6-5; D possibly uses TRBD1 or TRBD2 (6 bases each). Trimming cost V 0 bases and J 1 base, with 9 bases left between them. CDR1 is MNHEY, CDR2 SVGAGI, per germline. CDR3 length equals 16 residues. CDR3 bases: TGTGCCAGCAGTTACTCGAAGGGGGGGAACACCGGGGAGCTGTTTTTT. The encoded protein is CASSYSKGGNTGELFF.

The J gene is TRBJ2-7, the V gene TRBV7-6; the D gene is possibly TRBD2 (6 bases). The better agreement between TRBJ2-5 and the DNA end casts doubt on the J call. There are 16 residues in the CDR3. Germline CDR1 and CDR2: SGHVS and FNYEAQ. DNA for the CDR3: TGTGCCAGCAGCTTAGGGGGGGTGGGCCCCCAAGAGACCCAGTACTTC. Protein sequence: CASSLGGVGPQETQYF.

The chain carries TRBV27 and TRBJ2-7, with a possible D match to TRBD1 (6 bases). The length of the CDR3 is 15 residues. V lost 8 bases to trimming and J lost 3 bases, with 20 bases between them. Germline CDR1 reads MNHEY; CDR2 reads SMNVEV (reference sequence). The CDR3 sequence is CASRTTRDNLYEQYF. As DNA, the CDR3 is TGTGCCAGCCGTACGACCAGGGACAATCTCTACGAGCAGTACTTC.

The chain recombines TRBV20-1 with TRBJ1-4, with D possibly matching TRBD1 (5 bases). V was clipped by 7 bases and J by 8 bases, with 11 bases between them. This CDR3 comprises 11 residues. CDR1 is DFQATT, CDR2 SNEGSKA, per germline (reference sequence). The CDR3 sequence is CSGGGGEKLFF. The CDR3 region has the DNA TGCAGTGGGGGGGGAGGCGAAAAACTGTTTTTT.

V and J are TRBV11-2 and TRBJ2-1, with a possible D match to TRBD1 (5 bases). With 8 bases removed from V and 7 bases from J, the gap between germline ends came to 24 bases. Germline V lookup: CDR1 SGHAT, CDR2 FQNNGV. This CDR3 region has 16 residues. The CDR3, as DNA: TGTGCCAGCGACAGCTTATCAGGTACAGAAAAGAATGAGCAGTTCTTC. Its translation: CASDSLSGTEKNEQFF.

This clonotype was seen more than once but under ten times. The chain couples TRBV7-2 to TRBJ2-3; D is uncertain. V was shortened by 5 bases and J by 4 bases, with 13 bases between the two germline ends. Germline loops: CDR1 SGHTA, CDR2 FQGNSA. The CDR3 length is 14 residues. Here the CDR3 reads CASSRALDPDTQYF. CDR3 bases: TGTGCCAGCAGCCGAGCCCTAGACCCAGATACGCAGTATTTT.

This chain connects TRBV10-3 to TRBJ2-3; the D is unclear. V lost 6 bases to trimming and J lost 0 bases, with 10 bases between them. Germline V gene sequence: CDR1 ENHRY, CDR2 SYGVKD. The CDR3 length is 14 residues. CDR3 nucleotide sequence: TGTGCCATCAGAGGACCGGGTAGCACAGATACGCAGTATTTT. Its translation is CAIRGPGSTDTQYF.

The chain carries TRBV7-9 and TRBJ1-2; weak D call: TRBD1 (5 bases). Trimming cost V 0 bases and J 8 bases, with 16 bases left between them. The CDR3 runs 15 residues. Germline CDR1 and CDR2: SEHNR and FQNEAQ (reference sequence). The CDR3 coding sequence is TGTGCCAGCAGCTTAGCGACAGAAGCATTAACAGGCTACACCTTC. Translating gives CASSLATEALTGYTF.

The chain links TRBV7-6 to TRBJ2-1, with TRBD1 matching 10 bases. Germline CDR1 SGHVS, CDR2 FNYEAQ. This CDR3 contains 16 residues. V shed 4 bases and J 9 bases; nucleotides not matched to a gene: 12. The CDR3 nucleotides are TGTGCCAGCAGCTCAAACCGGGGACAGGGGTTGGGTGAGCAGTTCTTC. Its translation: CASSSNRGQGLGEQFF.

This clonotype was found a few times. In DNA form, the CDR3 reads TGTGCCAGCAGCTTAAAAGGTAGCGGGTCCCGCACAGATACGCAGTATTTT. Translated, it gives CASSLKGSGSRTDTQYF. This chain connects TRBV13 to TRBJ2-3, with TRBD2 identical over 7 bases. The CDR3 sequence is 17 residues long. In germline, CDR1 is PRHDT, CDR2 FYEKMQ (reference sequence). The ends lost 2 bases at V and 1 base at J; junction bases unmatched: 9.

This chain connects TRBV4-1 to TRBJ1-5, with 7 nucleotides matching TRBD1. The J segment lost 4 bases and the V segment lost 3 bases, leaving 9 bases of the junction unmatched. The CDR3 runs to 16 residues. In germline, CDR1 is MGHRA, CDR2 YSYEKL. This chain's CDR3 is CASSQKRQGMNQPQHF. DNA of the CDR3: TGCGCCAGCAGCCAGAAACGACAGGGAATGAATCAGCCCCAGCATTTT.

This clonotype has a handful of counts. The V and J genes are TRBV5-1 and TRBJ2-3; TRBD2 agrees at 11 bases. CDR1 SGHRS and CDR2 YFSETQ come from the germline V gene. The CDR3 extends over 16 amino acids. V shed 5 bases and J 0 bases; nucleotides not matched to a gene: 5. For the CDR3, the DNA is TGCGCCAGCAGGCGACTAGCGGGGAGGAGCACAGATACGCAGTATTTT. It specifies CASRRLAGRSTDTQYF.

The CDR3: CASSRGAVGQETQYF. The CDR3 region has the DNA TGTGCCAGCAGCCGTGGGGCCGTTGGCCAAGAGACCCAGTACTTC. The chain carries TRBV11-2 and TRBJ2-5, with a possible D match to TRBD1 (5 bases). Germline V CDR1 and CDR2: SGHAT, FQNNGV. This CDR3 is built from 15 residues. Deletions cut 5 bases from V and 1 base from J, with 14 bases between.

A few counts support this clonotype. Here the CDR3 reads CSARDRSGDTQYF. CDR3 DNA: TGCAGTGCTAGAGACCGATCTGGCGATACGCAGTATTTT. This chain connects TRBV20-1 to TRBJ2-3; unclear D gene. Trimming removed 0 bases from V and 6 bases from J, with 10 bases in between. The CDR3 length is 13 residues. Germline assignment: CDR1 DFQATT and CDR2 SNEGSKA (reference sequence).

CDR3 region: CASSLGSAGNYSGYTF. The CDR3 DNA reads as TGTGCCAGCAGCTTAGGTTCGGCAGGCAACTACTCTGGCTACACCTTC. This chain links TRBV13 with TRBJ1-2; D is undetermined. From germline, CDR1 is PRHDT and CDR2 FYEKMQ (reference sequence). This CDR3 region has 16 residues. Trimming took off 0 bases at V and 7 bases at J, with 18 bases between the two ends.

The V gene is TRBV12-3 or TRBV12-4, the J gene TRBJ2-5, with TRBD2 as a possible D gene (6 bases). Trimming left V 3 bases short and J 11 bases short, with 22 bases between. The CDR3 consists of 15 residues. For the CDR3, the DNA is TGTGCCAGCAGTTTGGTAGCGGCCCACCCCAATGAGCAGTACTTC. Residues: CASSLVAAHPNEQYF.

This clonotype was found a few times. The genes are TRBV29-1 and TRBJ1-1; possibly TRBD1 for D (5 bases). The V gene lost 1 base and the J gene lost 0 bases, with 9 bases spanning the gap. The CDR3 contains 14 residues. Germline loops: CDR1 SQVTM, CDR2 ANQGSEA. In DNA, the CDR3 is TGCAGCGTTGAAGGGGGGAACATGAACACTGAAGCTTTCTTT. Translation: CSVEGGNMNTEAFF.

This clonotype was detected once. This chain connects TRBV5-1 to TRBJ1-1; 8 bases agree with TRBD1. Germline trimming cut 5 bases from V and 5 bases from J; bases unmatched to any gene: 11. Germline V CDR1 and CDR2: SGHRS, YFSETQ. This CDR3 has 15 amino acids. The CDR3 reads CASRETGDSGTEAFF. CDR3 nucleotides: TGCGCCAGCAGAGAGACAGGGGACTCGGGAACTGAAGCTTTCTTT.